The 20 T cell receptor delta chains in this list originate from one sample, sequenced in a study of gamma delta lymphoproliferative disorders and STAT genes. TCRdb applied CATT to the multiplex PCR reads for clone calling. Of some 900 delta-chain clones in the sample, 1.5% to 2% were seen once. Genomic DNA from isolated PBMCs served as the sequencing template. The sequencing input was blood. The source of these receptors is a human donor in good health.

The table lists this clone with many counts. The protein recorded in TCRdb matches a much larger clone and deviates from this DNA's translation at residue 11, suggesting a read error; the protein here is obtained by translating the DNA. The gene calls are TRDV2 and TRDJ1; either TRDD2 or TRDD3 may supply D (7 bases each). V lost 1 base and J lost 2, with 28 bases in between. The V gene's germline CDR1 is GEAIGNYY and CDR2 EKD. The CDR3 is made up of 20 amino acids. The CDR3 sequence is CACDTIPTPVPGDQTDKLIF. In DNA form, the CDR3 reads TGTGCCTGTGACACGATTCCTACCCCGGTACCGGGGGATCAGACCGATAAACTCATCTTT.

With regard to this clone: This sequence is one base from a far larger clone and is likely a read error. The same CDR3 arises from other DNA sequences in this sample as well. CDR3 loop: CACDTPFLGGIDTDKLIF. The DNA of the CDR3 is TGTGCCTGTGACACTCCCTTCCTTGGGGGAATTGACACCGATAAACTCATCTTT. The chain employs TRDV2 and TRDJ1; D might be TRDD2 or TRDD3, each matching 7 bases. With 1 base removed from V and 0 bases from J, the gap between germline ends came to 20 bases. This CDR3 is 18 amino acids long. Germline CDR1 and CDR2: GEAIGNYY and EKD.

Notes on this clone: This likely traces to a read error, being one base from a far larger clone. Other DNA sequences in the same sample also yield this CDR3. The chain employs TRDV1 and TRDJ1, with 10 bases matching TRDD3. The germline gives CDR1 TSWWSYY, CDR2 QGS. The CDR3 covers 21 residues. This CDR3 is CALGNTQGAGGYKTWTDKLIF. As DNA, the CDR3 is TGTGCTCTTGGGAACACACAGGGGGCTGGGGGATATAAAACGTGGACCGACAAACTCATCTTT.

Details on this clone: TCRdb has a much larger clone's protein, which differs at residue 16 from the translation of this DNA, likely because of a read error; what is shown is the protein translated from the DNA. The rearrangement joins TRDV2 to TRDJ3; 12 nucleotides match TRDD3. Germline assignment: CDR1 GEAIGNYY and CDR2 EKD. The CDR3 runs 21 residues. The CDR3 DNA is TGTGCCTGTGACAAGGGCTGGGGGATACGCGAGTCCACCTGGGACATCCGACAGATGTTTTTC. Its translation is CACDKGWGIRESTWDIRQMFF.

This clone was picked up a small number of times. The protein TCRdb gives is from a much larger clone and does not agree with this DNA's translation at residue 5, likely a read error; the protein shown here comes from the DNA. V is TRDV2 and J is TRDJ3; D is undetermined. This CDR3 is 18 amino acids long. The ends were cut back, 2 bases at V and 0 bases at J, with 13 bases in the middle. Germline lookup yields CDR1 GEAIGNYY and CDR2 EKD. CDR3 protein: CACDMAGPSSWDTRQMFF. CDR3 DNA sequence: TGTGCCTGTGACATGGCGGGCCCGAGCTCCTGGGACACCCGACAGATGTTTTTC.

The sample holds a few counts of this clone. With a far larger clone one base away, a read error is the likely cause. In the same sample, other DNA sequences code for this CDR3. The chain links TRDV2 to TRDJ2, with TRDD3 matching 7 bases. The CDR3 runs 18 residues. The germline CDR1 and CDR2 sequences are GEAIGNYY and EKD. The CDR3 loop is CACDAVGDQGPETAQLFF. As DNA, the CDR3 is TGTGCCTGTGACGCGGTGGGGGACCAAGGGCCGGAGACAGCCCAACTCTTCTTT.

In this sample, this clone turned up a few times. It differs at one base from a far larger clone, so likely a read error. The sample has other DNA sequences that encode this CDR3 too. This rearrangement joins TRDV2 to TRDJ3; D is unresolved. Germline loops: CDR1 GEAIGNYY, CDR2 EKD. The CDR3 has 18 residues. The CDR3 protein is CACDTAGPSSWDTRQMFF. The CDR3 DNA reads TGCGCCTGTGACACGGCGGGCCCGAGCTCCTGGGACACCCGACAGATGTTTTTC.

About this clone: The amino acid sequence in TCRdb belongs to a much larger clone and departs from this DNA's translation at residue 8, likely a sequencing read error; the sequence shown is translated from the DNA. Within the sample, other DNA sequences also encode this same CDR3. J is TRDJ3 and V is TRDV2, with 8 bases identical to TRDD3. The germline CDR1 and CDR2 sequences are GEAIGNYY and EKD. CDR3 size: 21 residues. CDR3 sequence (DNA): TGTGCCTGTGACACAACGGGAGCTGGGGGAGTACCCACCTGGGACACCCGTCAGATGTTTTTC. Protein: CACDTTGAGGVPTWDTRQMFF.

This clone was counted only a few times. With only one base between it and a far larger clone, this is likely a read error. Other DNA sequences in this sample translate to the same CDR3. V and J are TRDV2 and TRDJ1, with 9 bases fitting TRDD3. CDR1 GEAIGNYY and CDR2 EKD come from the germline V gene. The CDR3 runs to 20 residues. Losses at the gene ends were 1 base for V and 2 bases for J; bases not matched to a gene: 19. The CDR3 nucleotides are TGTGCCTGTGACACGATTCCTACCCCGGTACTGGGGGACCAGACCGATAAACTCATCTTT. Its protein is CACDTIPTPVLGDQTDKLIF.

This clone was picked up a small number of times. TCRdb attributes to this sequence the protein of a much larger clone, which differs from the DNA translation at residue 6; a read error is likely, and the protein displayed is translated from the DNA. V usage is TRDV2 and J usage is TRDJ1, with TRDD3 identical over 7 bases. Germline-derived CDR1 and CDR2 are GEAIGNYY and EKD. V was clipped by 0 bases and J by 0 bases; unmatched bases: 12. The CDR3 runs to 18 residues. Here the CDR3 DNA reads TGTGCCTGTGACACCATCGGGGGATTGGGAAAGTACACCGATAAACTCATCTTT. Protein sequence: CACDTIGGLGKYTDKLIF.

This clone was seen a few times. The protein that TCRdb holds for this DNA derives from a much larger clone and differs from the translated DNA at residue 11, which likely indicates a read error; the protein shown here is translated from the DNA. There is no V gene call, and the J gene is TRDJ3. This CDR3 is 18 amino acids long. As DNA, the CDR3 is TGTGCCTGTGACACGGCGGGCCCGAGCTCCTTGGACACCCGACAGATGTTTTTC. This gives the protein CACDTAGPSSLDTRQMFF.

This clone has a count of ten or more. A read error likely explains why the TCRdb protein, taken from a much larger clone, differs from this DNA's translation at residue 14; the protein shown is translated from the DNA. The J gene is TRDJ1, the V gene TRDV1, with 10 bases matching TRDD3. V lost 5 bases to trimming and J lost 2 bases; unmatched junction nucleotides: 23. The length of the CDR3 is 21 residues. Germline V gene data show CDR1 as TSWWSYY and CDR2 as QGS. The chain's CDR3 is CALGNTQGAGGYKAWTDKLIF. CDR3 coding DNA: TGTGCTCTTGGGAACACACAGGGGGCTGGGGGATATAAAGCGTGGACCGATAAACTCATCTTT.

Many counts were recorded for this clone. TCRdb attributes to this sequence the protein of a much larger clone, which differs from the DNA translation at residue 13; a read error is likely, and the protein displayed is translated from the DNA. V usage is TRDV2 and J usage is TRDJ1, with D perhaps assigned TRDD2 or TRDD3 (7 bases each). Germline CDR1 and CDR2: GEAIGNYY and EKD. V was shortened by 1 base and J by 2 bases, with 28 bases between the two germline ends. The CDR3 consists of 20 residues. CDR3 in DNA: TGTGCCTGTGACACGATTCCTACCCCGGTACTGGGGAATCAGACCGATAAACTCATCTTT. Protein product: CACDTIPTPVLGNQTDKLIF.

About this clone: A far larger clone is only one base removed, so a read error is likely. Other DNA sequences in the sample encode the same CDR3. J is TRDJ3 and V is TRDV2; 9 bases match TRDD3. V shed 1 base and J 2 bases; nucleotides not matched to a gene: 14. The germline CDR1 and CDR2 sequences are GEAIGNYY and EKD. The CDR3 is 21 amino acids. The DNA for the CDR3 is TGTGCCTGTGACACAACGGGAACTGGGGGAGTGCCCACCTGGGACACCCGACAGATGTTTTTC. Amino acid sequence: CACDTTGTGGVPTWDTRQMFF.

This clone has at least ten counts. TCRdb's entry gives the protein of a much larger clone, which mismatches this DNA's translation at residue 6, likely from a read error; the protein reported here is translated from the DNA. The chain uses TRDV2 and TRDJ1, with 7 bases that match TRDD3. This CDR3 contains 20 residues. Losses at the gene ends were 1 base for V and 1 base for J; bases not matched to a gene: 20. The germline gives CDR1 GEAIGNYY, CDR2 EKD. CDR3 in amino acids: CACDTPGLGAKDTFTDKLIF. The CDR3 DNA sequence: TGTGCCTGTGACACGCCGGGCCTGGGGGCAAAGGATACCTTCACCGATAAACTCATCTTT.

This clone was seen a handful of times. This DNA's translation differs at residue 17 from TCRdb's protein, which comes from a much larger clone; a read error is likely, and the protein shown is translated from the DNA. The chain employs TRAV29/DV5 and TRDJ1; 9 bases map to TRDD3. The CDR3 covers 22 residues. Germline CDR1 and CDR2: NSMFDY and ISSIKDK. V lost 1 base, J lost 4 bases, and 29 bases stayed unmatched. The chain's CDR3 is CAASRENPCRGYVDYCIDKLIF. DNA for the CDR3: TGTGCAGCAAGCCGGGAGAACCCCTGTAGGGGATACGTGGATTATTGTATCGATAAACTCATCTTT.

Comments on this clone: A far bigger clonotype differs at one base, so this is likely a read error. Other DNA sequences of this sample code for an identical CDR3. This chain connects TRDV2 to TRDJ1, with 8 nucleotides matching TRDD3. Germline V lookup: CDR1 GEAIGNYY, CDR2 EKD. After removal of 0 bases from V and 0 bases from J, the junction contained 11 bases not matched to a gene. CDR3 length: 18 residues. CDR3 residues: CACDTVGGLGKYTDKLIF. The DNA for the CDR3 is TGTGCCTGTGACACCGTTGGGGGATTGGGAAAGTACACCGATAAACTCATCTTT.

Details on this clone: The protein TCRdb gives is from a much larger clone and does not agree with this DNA's translation at residue 12, likely a read error; the protein shown here comes from the DNA. The chain couples TRDV2 to TRDJ1; 7 nucleotides agree with TRDD2. With 1 base clipped from V and 2 bases from J, the junction kept 21 bases outside the gene matches. Germline V gene data show CDR1 as GEAIGNYY and CDR2 as EKD. This CDR3 has 20 residues. The CDR3 protein is CACDTIPTPVLVDQTDKLIF. CDR3 coding DNA: TGTGCCTGTGACACGATTCCTACCCCGGTACTGGTGGATCAGACCGATAAACTCATCTTT.

This clone was counted only a few times. TCRdb lists the protein of a much larger clone for this DNA, which differs at residue 8, so this is likely a read error; the protein given here is translated from the DNA itself. Other DNA sequences in the sample encode the same CDR3. Here the CDR3 DNA reads TGTGCCTGTGACAAGGGCTGGGAGATACGTGAGTCCACCTGGGACACCCGACAGATGTTTTTC. Protein sequence: CACDKGWEIRESTWDTRQMFF. The genes are TRDV2 and TRDJ3, with D possibly TRDD3 on 6 matching bases. Germline V CDR1 and CDR2: GEAIGNYY, EKD. This CDR3 contains 21 residues. V was pared by 2 bases and J by 2 bases, with 24 bases between.

This clone showed up just a few times. TCRdb's entry gives the protein of a much larger clone, which mismatches this DNA's translation at residue 13, likely from a read error; the protein reported here is translated from the DNA. The chain uses TRDV2 and TRDJ3, with TRDD3 identical over 9 bases. J was trimmed by 3 bases and V by 1 base; bases with no gene match: 15. The CDR3 contains 21 residues. The germline V gene encodes CDR1 GEAIGNYY and CDR2 EKD. CDR3 region: CACDTTGTGGVPIWDTRQMFF. The CDR3 DNA follows: TGTGCCTGTGACACAACGGGAACTGGGGGAGTACCCATCTGGGACACCCGACAGATGTTTTTC.